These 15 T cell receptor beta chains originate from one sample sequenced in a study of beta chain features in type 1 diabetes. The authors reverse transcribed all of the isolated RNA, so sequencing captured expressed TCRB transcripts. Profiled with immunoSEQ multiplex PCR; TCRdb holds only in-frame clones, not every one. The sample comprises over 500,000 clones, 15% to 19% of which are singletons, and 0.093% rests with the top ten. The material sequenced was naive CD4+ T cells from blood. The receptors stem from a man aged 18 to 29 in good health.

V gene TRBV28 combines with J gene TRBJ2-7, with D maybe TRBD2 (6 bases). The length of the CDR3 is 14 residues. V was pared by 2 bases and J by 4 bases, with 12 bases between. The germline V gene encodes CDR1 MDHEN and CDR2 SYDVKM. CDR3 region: CASSLSGGVYEQYF. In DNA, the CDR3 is TGTGCCAGCAGTTTAAGCGGCGGGGTGTACGAGCAGTACTTC.

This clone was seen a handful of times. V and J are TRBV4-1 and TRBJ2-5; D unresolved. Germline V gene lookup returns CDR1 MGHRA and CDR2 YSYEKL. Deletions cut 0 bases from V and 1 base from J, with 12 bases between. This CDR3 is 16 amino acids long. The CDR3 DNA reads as TGCGCCAGCAGCCAAGATTGGGCCCTACCCCAAGAGACCCAGTACTTC. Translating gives CASSQDWALPQETQYF.

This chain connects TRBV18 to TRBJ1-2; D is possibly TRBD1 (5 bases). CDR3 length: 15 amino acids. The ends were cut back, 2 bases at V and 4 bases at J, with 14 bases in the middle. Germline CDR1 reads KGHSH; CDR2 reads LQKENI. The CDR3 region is CASSPLASQAYGYTF. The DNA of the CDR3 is TGTGCCAGCTCACCATTAGCATCACAGGCCTATGGCTACACCTTC. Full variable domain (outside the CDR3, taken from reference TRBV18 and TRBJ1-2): NAGVMQNPRHLVRRRGQEARLRCSPMKGHSHVYWYRQLPEEGLKFMVYLQKENIIDESGMPKERFSAEFPKEGPSILRIQQVVRGDSAAYFCASSPLASQAYGYTFGSGTRLTVV.

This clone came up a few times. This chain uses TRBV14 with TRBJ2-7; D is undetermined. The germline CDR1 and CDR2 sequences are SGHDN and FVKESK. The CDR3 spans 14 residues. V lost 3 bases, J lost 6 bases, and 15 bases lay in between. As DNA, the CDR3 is TGTGCCAGCAGCCATCCGGCCTTTACCCTCGAGCAGTACTTC. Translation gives CASSHPAFTLEQYF.

The CDR3 here is CASSTTSSGIQGGEQYF. CDR3 nucleotide sequence: TGTGCCAGCAGCACAACATCTAGCGGGATCCAGGGGGGCGAGCAGTACTTC. This sequence joins TRBV7-9 and TRBJ2-7; TRBD2 matches at 9 bases. Germline lookup yields CDR1 SEHNR and CDR2 FQNEAQ (reference sequence). Trimming took 5 bases from V and 6 from J; bases not matched to a gene: 17. This CDR3 comprises 17 residues.

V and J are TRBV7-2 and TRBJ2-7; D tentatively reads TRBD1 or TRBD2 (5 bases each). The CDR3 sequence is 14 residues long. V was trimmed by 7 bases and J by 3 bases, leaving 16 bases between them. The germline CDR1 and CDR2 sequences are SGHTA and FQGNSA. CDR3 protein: CASTRDPSLYEQYF. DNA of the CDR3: TGTGCCAGCACCCGGGACCCCAGCCTCTACGAGCAGTACTTC.

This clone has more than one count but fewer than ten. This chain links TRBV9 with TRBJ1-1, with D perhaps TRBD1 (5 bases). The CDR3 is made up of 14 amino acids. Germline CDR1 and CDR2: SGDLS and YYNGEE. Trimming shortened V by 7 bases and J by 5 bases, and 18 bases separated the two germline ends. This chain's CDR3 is CASLTGLLPTEAFF. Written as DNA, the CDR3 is TGTGCCAGCTTAACGGGACTCCTGCCGACTGAAGCTTTCTTT.

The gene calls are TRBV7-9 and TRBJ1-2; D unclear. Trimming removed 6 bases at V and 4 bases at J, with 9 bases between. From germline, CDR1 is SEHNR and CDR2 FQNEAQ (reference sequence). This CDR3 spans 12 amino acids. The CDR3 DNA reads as TGTGCCAGCAGTCCGACTGTCTATGGCTACACCTTC. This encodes CASSPTVYGYTF.

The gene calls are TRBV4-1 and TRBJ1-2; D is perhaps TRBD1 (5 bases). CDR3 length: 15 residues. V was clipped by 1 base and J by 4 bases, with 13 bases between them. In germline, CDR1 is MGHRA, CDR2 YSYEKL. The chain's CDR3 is CASSQGRGIPYGYTF. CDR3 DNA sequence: TGCGCCAGCAGCCAAGGACGGGGGATCCCCTATGGCTACACCTTC.

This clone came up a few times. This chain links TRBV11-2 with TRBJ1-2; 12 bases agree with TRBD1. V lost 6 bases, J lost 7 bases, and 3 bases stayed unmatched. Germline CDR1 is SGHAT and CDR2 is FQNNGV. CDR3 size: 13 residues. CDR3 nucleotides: TGTGCCAGCAGGGGACAGGGGGCGCGTGGCTACACCTTC. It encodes CASRGQGARGYTF.

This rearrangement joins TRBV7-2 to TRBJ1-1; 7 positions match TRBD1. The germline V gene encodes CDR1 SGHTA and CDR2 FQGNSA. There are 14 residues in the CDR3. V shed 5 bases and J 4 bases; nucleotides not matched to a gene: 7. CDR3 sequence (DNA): TGTGCCAGCAGCGCCAAGACAGGGAGCACTGAAGCTTTCTTT. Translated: CASSAKTGSTEAFF. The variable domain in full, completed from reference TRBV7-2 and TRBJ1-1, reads GAGVSQSPSNKVTEKGKDVELRCDPISGHTALYWYRQSLGQGLEFLIYFQGNSAPDKSGLPSDRFSAERTGGSVSTLTIQRTQQEDSAVYLCASSAKTGSTEAFFGQGTRLTVV.

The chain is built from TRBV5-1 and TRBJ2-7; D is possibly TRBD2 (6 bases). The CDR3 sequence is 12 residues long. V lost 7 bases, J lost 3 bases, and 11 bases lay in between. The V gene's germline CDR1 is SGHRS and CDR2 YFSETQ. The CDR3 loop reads CASGSGSYEQYF. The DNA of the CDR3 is TGCGCCAGCGGGTCCGGGAGCTACGAGCAGTACTTC. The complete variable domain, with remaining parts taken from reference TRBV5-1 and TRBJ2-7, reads KAGVTQTPRYLIKTRGQQVTLSCSPISGHRSVSWYQQTPGQGLQFLFEYFSETQRNKGNFPGRFSGRQFSNSRSEMNVSTLELGDSALYLCASGSGSYEQYFGPGTRLTVT.

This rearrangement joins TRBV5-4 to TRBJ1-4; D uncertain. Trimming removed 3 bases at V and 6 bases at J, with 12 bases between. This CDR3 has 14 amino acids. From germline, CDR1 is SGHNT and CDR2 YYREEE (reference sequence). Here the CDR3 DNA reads TGTGCCAGCAGCTCGGAACAGAAATATGAAAAACTGTTTTTT. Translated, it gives CASSSEQKYEKLFF.

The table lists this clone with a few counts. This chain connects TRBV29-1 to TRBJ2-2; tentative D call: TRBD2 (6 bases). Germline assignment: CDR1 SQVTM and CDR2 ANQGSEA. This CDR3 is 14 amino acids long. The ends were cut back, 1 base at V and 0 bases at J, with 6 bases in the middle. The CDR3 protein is CSVEGGANTGELFF. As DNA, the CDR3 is TGCAGCGTTGAAGGGGGGGCGAACACCGGGGAGCTGTTTTTT.

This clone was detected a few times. The CDR3 here is CASSELGHSTDTQYF. The CDR3, as DNA: TGTGCCAGCAGTGAATTGGGACATAGCACAGATACGCAGTATTTT. The chain joins TRBV6-1 to TRBJ2-3, with a possible D match to TRBD1 (6 bases). The CDR3 runs to 15 residues. Germline V gene data show CDR1 as MNHNS and CDR2 as SASEGT. V was clipped by 2 bases and J by 0 bases, with 9 bases between them.